The 17 T cell receptor beta chains given below trace back to one sample, sequenced in a study of shared clonotypes between healthy human individuals. Method: immunoSEQ multiplex PCR; TCRdb's copy keeps in-frame clones and lacks some. This repertoire shows roughly 490,000 clones, roughly 85% found once; its top ten account for about an eighth. The sequenced material came from PBMCs. The receptors stem from a middle-aged woman in good health. Some clones in this sample may be carry-over from other donors' samples.

The chain carries TRBV6-5 and TRBJ2-3; 10 nucleotides match TRBD1. This CDR3 is 15 amino acids long. V gave up 2 bases and J gave up 2 bases; unmatched junction bases: 1. Germline V gene data show CDR1 as MNHEY and CDR2 as SVGAGI. The CDR3 region is CASSYGTGVTDTQYF. The CDR3 DNA sequence: TGTGCCAGCAGTTACGGGACAGGGGTCACAGATACGCAGTATTTT.

There are many counts of this clone. The CDR3 reads CARQENNEKLFF. In DNA form, the CDR3 reads TGTGCCCGACAGGAGAATAATGAAAAACTGTTTTTT. The rearrangement uses TRBV30 and TRBJ1-4, with a possible D match to TRBD1 (6 bases). There are 12 residues in the CDR3. From germline, CDR1 is GTSNPN and CDR2 SVGIG (reference sequence). The V end was cut by 8 bases, the J end by 4 bases, with 11 bases between.

In DNA, the CDR3 is TGTGCCAGCAGCCCCCAGGGGGCTAACTATGGCTACACCTTC. Its protein product is CASSPQGANYGYTF. The chain is built from TRBV5-4 and TRBJ1-2, with 7 positions matching TRBD1. Germline V gene data show CDR1 as SGHNT and CDR2 as YYREEE (reference sequence). The CDR3 sequence is 14 residues long. Trimming removed 4 bases from V and 0 bases from J; junction bases left unmatched: 3.

This sequence joins TRBV9 and TRBJ2-1; TRBD1 matches 8 bases. Unmatched junction bases numbered 7, after V lost 2 bases and J lost 9 bases. The germline CDR1 and CDR2 sequences are SGDLS and YYNGEE. The CDR3 spans 14 residues. The CDR3 DNA follows: TGTGCCAGCAGCGTTCGGACAGGGTATGTTGAGCAGTTCTTC. It translates to CASSVRTGYVEQFF.

J is TRBJ2-7 and V is TRBV7-9, with D perhaps being TRBD1 or TRBD2 (6 bases each). Per germline, CDR1 SEHNR and CDR2 FQNEAQ (reference sequence). V lost 3 bases and J 2 bases, leaving 11 bases between the germline ends. This CDR3 region has 14 residues. The CDR3 spells CASSFGGPTYEQYF. The CDR3 nucleotides are TGTGCCAGCAGCTTTGGGGGGCCGACCTACGAGCAGTACTTC.

The chain recombines TRBV6-1 with TRBJ2-7, with D tentatively TRBD2 (6 bases). Germline V gives CDR1 MNHNS, CDR2 SASEGT. The germline V and J ends were trimmed by 2 bases and 5 bases, with 13 bases remaining between them. This CDR3 spans 14 amino acids. The DNA of the CDR3 is TGTGCCAGCAGTGAACTAGCGCCCCAAGACGAGCAGTACTTC. Its translation is CASSELAPQDEQYF.

The CDR3 protein is CASSLVGGYNQPQHF. The CDR3 DNA follows: TGTGCCAGCAGCTTGGTCGGAGGTTACAATCAGCCCCAGCATTTT. The chain uses TRBV5-5 and TRBJ1-5, with unresolved D. The CDR3 length is 15 residues. Trimming left V 0 bases short and J 3 bases short, with 10 bases between. The germline CDR1 and CDR2 sequences are SGHKS and YYEKEE (reference sequence).

This clone was seen only once. J is TRBJ2-7 and V is TRBV5-6, with 8 bases matching TRBD2. The CDR3 runs 15 residues. Germline trimming cut 0 bases from V and 3 bases from J; bases unmatched to any gene: 5. The germline V gene has CDR1 SGHDT and CDR2 YYEEEE. The CDR3 sequence: CASSLGSSGHYEQYF. CDR3 nucleotides: TGTGCCAGCAGCTTGGGGTCTAGCGGGCACTACGAGCAGTACTTC.

The V gene is TRBV10-2, the J gene TRBJ2-7; 8 bases align to TRBD1. Trimming at V came to 6 bases and at J to 4 bases, leaving 8 bases not matched to a gene. Germline-derived CDR1 and CDR2 are WSHSY and SAAADI. The CDR3 covers 14 residues. The CDR3 sequence is CASRDHRGVYEQYF. CDR3 DNA sequence: TGCGCCAGCAGGGACCACAGGGGGGTATACGAGCAGTACTTC.

This clone was seen just once. The chain has TRBV18 and TRBJ2-1; TRBD2 aligns across 11 bases. The CDR3 has 15 residues. The junction had 8 bases not matched to a gene; V was cut back by 3 bases and J by 10 bases. Germline CDR1 is KGHSH and CDR2 is LQKENI. The CDR3 region is CASSPPLAGAGEQFF. CDR3 DNA sequence: TGTGCCAGCTCACCTCCACTAGCGGGAGCTGGGGAGCAGTTCTTC. Together with reference TRBV18 and TRBJ2-1, the CDR3 gives the full variable domain: NAGVMQNPRHLVRRRGQEARLRCSPMKGHSHVYWYRQLPEEGLKFMVYLQKENIIDESGMPKERFSAEFPKEGPSILRIQQVVRGDSAAYFCASSPPLAGAGEQFFGPGTRLTVL.

V and J are TRBV7-9 and TRBJ1-4, with D hard to call. Germline-derived CDR1 and CDR2 are SEHNR and FQNEAQ (reference sequence). The V gene lost 5 bases and the J gene lost 2 bases, with 12 bases spanning the gap. This CDR3 comprises 15 residues. The CDR3 DNA is TGTGCCAGCAGCCCGGTCGGGAGTACTAATGAAAAACTGTTTTTT. The encoded protein is CASSPVGSTNEKLFF.

The rearrangement uses TRBV6-1 and TRBJ2-7; the D gene is possibly TRBD2 (7 bases). V dropped 4 bases and J dropped 2 bases, with 15 bases sitting between them. This CDR3 contains 15 residues. Germline V CDR1 and CDR2: MNHNS, SASEGT. CDR3 coding DNA: TGTGCCAGCAGTGGAGGGGGAGGGCCCGCCTACGAGCAGTACTTC. It specifies CASSGGGGPAYEQYF.

This clone was counted once. V gene TRBV7-8 combines with J gene TRBJ2-1, with TRBD2 identical over 8 bases. The trim removed 5 bases at V and 0 bases at J, leaving 12 bases unmatched. The CDR3 runs 18 residues. Germline V lookup: CDR1 SGHVS, CDR2 FQNEAQ. CDR3 sequence: CASSVGLVEGTSYNEQFF. The CDR3 coding sequence is TGTGCCAGCAGCGTGGGACTAGTGGAGGGAACCTCCTACAATGAGCAGTTCTTC.

This chain connects TRBV27 to TRBJ1-1; 9 bases match TRBD1. V lost 5 bases and J lost 3; bases outside the gene matches: 7. Germline CDR1 reads MNHEY; CDR2 reads SMNVEV (reference sequence). The CDR3 spans 15 residues. The DNA for the CDR3 is TGTGCCAGCAGTCCGGACAGGGGTGGGTACACTGAAGCTTTCTTT. This gives the protein CASSPDRGGYTEAFF.

The V call is TRBV5-1, the J call TRBJ1-3; no firm D call. This CDR3 comprises 15 residues. The germline V gene encodes CDR1 SGHRS and CDR2 YFSETQ. V dropped 2 bases and J dropped 3 bases, with 12 bases sitting between them. CDR3 nucleotides: TGCGCCAGCAGCTTTTCGGTCTCGGATGGAAACACCATATATTTT. It codes for CASSFSVSDGNTIYF. Combining the CDR3 with reference TRBV5-1 and TRBJ1-3 gives the whole variable domain KAGVTQTPRYLIKTRGQQVTLSCSPISGHRSVSWYQQTPGQGLQFLFEYFSETQRNKGNFPGRFSGRQFSNSRSEMNVSTLELGDSALYLCASSFSVSDGNTIYFGEGSWLTVV.

This rearrangement joins TRBV5-5 to TRBJ2-3; TRBD2 is a possible D gene (5 bases). The CDR3 covers 15 residues. The V gene lost 4 bases and the J gene lost 5 bases, with 17 bases spanning the gap. Germline CDR1 SGHKS, CDR2 YYEKEE (reference sequence). Written as DNA, the CDR3 is TGTGCCAGCAGCGGACGGGATTTTGGAGGAGATACGCAGTATTTT. As protein: CASSGRDFGGDTQYF.

This clone was seen only once. The chain couples TRBV5-4 to TRBJ1-5, with 10 positions matching TRBD1. CDR1 and CDR2 from the germline V gene are SGHNT and YYREEE (reference sequence). Trimming cost V 2 bases and J 2 bases; bases outside gene matches: 10. This CDR3 comprises 18 residues. CDR3 amino acids: CASSFRGQGGSGNQPQHF. CDR3 sequence (DNA): TGTGCCAGCAGCTTTAGAGGACAGGGGGGCTCCGGCAATCAGCCCCAGCATTTT.